The 19 T cell receptor beta chains presented below share a single source sample, sequenced in a study of lymphopenia after photon versus proton radiotherapy. Profiling relied on immunoSEQ multiplex PCR, and the TCRdb table lists in-frame clones only, not all of them. The data hold tens of thousands of clones, with approximately 92% observed a single time. This specimen consisted of peripheral blood, obtained from a patient treated with proton-based radiotherapy. All receptors come from a woman aged 65 to 85 with pancreatic cancer. Some clones in this sample may be carry-over from other donors' samples.

This chain uses TRBV19 with TRBJ2-7, with D uncertain. The V end was cut by 10 bases, the J end by 4 bases, with 14 bases between. Germline CDR1 is LNHDA and CDR2 is SQIVND (reference sequence). This CDR3 is built from 12 residues. The CDR3 loop is CANRTDLYEQYF. The DNA of the CDR3 is TGTGCCAATAGAACTGACCTGTACGAGCAGTACTTC.

The CDR3 DNA sequence: TGTGCCAGCAGATCACAGGGGGGGAGTAATGAAAAACTGTTTTTT. Encoded protein: CASRSQGGSNEKLFF. The gene calls are TRBV2 and TRBJ1-4, with 8 bases lining up with TRBD1. The CDR3 extends over 15 amino acids. J lost 4 bases, V lost 6 bases, and 7 bases had no gene match. In germline, CDR1 is SNHLY, CDR2 FYNNEI.

The rearrangement joins TRBV28 to TRBJ2-3, with 7 bases that match TRBD2. This CDR3 is built from 15 residues. CDR1 and CDR2 from the germline V gene are MDHEN and SYDVKM. The V segment lost 3 bases and the J segment 0 bases; nucleotides outside the gene matches: 3. As DNA, the CDR3 is TGTGCCAGCAGTTTTGGAGCGGGGAGCACAGATACGCAGTATTTT. This codes for CASSFGAGSTDTQYF. The full variable domain, completed using reference TRBV28 and TRBJ2-3, is DVKVTQSSRYLVKRTGEKVFLECVQDMDHENMFWYRQDPGLGLRLIYFSYDVKMKEKGDIPEGYSVSREKKERFSLILESASTNQTSMYLCASSFGAGSTDTQYFGPGTRLTVL.

The V call is TRBV28, the J call TRBJ1-5; possible D gene TRBD1, 5 bases. The CDR3 consists of 15 residues. V gave up 3 bases and J gave up 4 bases, with 13 bases separating them. Germline V gives CDR1 MDHEN, CDR2 SYDVKM. Written as DNA, the CDR3 is TGTGCCAGCAGTTTGCAAATAGGGGTTAATCAGCCCCAGCATTTT. Its translation is CASSLQIGVNQPQHF.

This clone has just one count. The chain carries TRBV6-6 and TRBJ2-1, with 12 nucleotides matching TRBD2. Per germline, CDR1 MNHNY and CDR2 SVGAGI (reference sequence). The junction had 9 bases not matched to a gene; V was cut back by 6 bases and J by 6 bases. The CDR3 is 16 residues long. This chain's CDR3 is CASSGRLAGVSNEQFF. The CDR3 DNA follows: TGTGCCAGCAGCGGCAGACTAGCGGGAGTCAGCAATGAGCAGTTCTTC.

This clone was observed a handful of times. CDR3 residues: CASSTGLAVTTDTQYF. The CDR3 DNA is TGTGCCAGCAGCACGGGACTAGCGGTTACCACAGATACGCAGTATTTT. The chain combines TRBV9 with TRBJ2-3, with 11 bases lining up with TRBD2. The V gene end was trimmed by 4 bases and the J gene end by 2 bases; junction bases not matched to a gene: 6. Germline lookup yields CDR1 SGDLS and CDR2 YYNGEE. CDR3 length equals 16 residues.

This clone was found once. V and J are TRBV6-1 and TRBJ2-5; possibly TRBD1 or TRBD2 for D (5 bases each). V lost 4 bases, J lost 4 bases, and 19 bases lay in between. This CDR3 is 16 amino acids long. In germline, CDR1 is MNHNS, CDR2 SASEGT. For the CDR3, the DNA is TGTGCCAGCAGTGGACGCCTAGGTGGGGGTGGAGAGACCCAGTACTTC. Protein: CASSGRLGGGGETQYF.

V and J are TRBV11-2 and TRBJ2-7, with D tentatively TRBD1 or TRBD2 (5 bases each). Germline CDR1 is SGHAT and CDR2 is FQNNGV. This CDR3 contains 14 residues. V lost 4 bases to trimming and J lost 2 bases, with 12 bases between them. The CDR3 DNA follows: TGTGCCAGCAGCTCGGGGCCAGGGACCTACGAGCAGTACTTC. Residues: CASSSGPGTYEQYF.

This sequence joins TRBV7-6 and TRBJ1-5, with D maybe TRBD1 (5 bases). Trimming took off 1 base at V and 3 bases at J, with 19 bases between the two ends. Germline CDR1 is SGHVS and CDR2 is FNYEAQ. This CDR3 is 18 amino acids long. The CDR3 DNA sequence: TGTGCCAGCAGCTTAGTGGGCAGGGTTGTCCCCCACAATCAGCCCCAGCATTTT. Its protein product is CASSLVGRVVPHNQPQHF.

This rearrangement joins TRBV29-1 to TRBJ2-7; 9 bases align to TRBD1. V shed 3 bases and J 5 bases; nucleotides not matched to a gene: 2. Looked up from germline, CDR1 is SQVTM and CDR2 is ANQGSEA. This CDR3 has 12 residues. The CDR3: CSVETGGNEQYF. In DNA form, the CDR3 reads TGCAGCGTTGAGACAGGGGGGAACGAGCAGTACTTC.

The chain links TRBV19 to TRBJ1-1; D remains ambiguous. From germline, CDR1 is LNHDA and CDR2 SQIVND (reference sequence). This CDR3 comprises 14 residues. The V and J ends lost 3 bases and 0 bases respectively, with 8 bases between them. Written as DNA, the CDR3 is TGTGCCAGTAGTATCCCCAGCTTGAACACTGAAGCTTTCTTT. Translation: CASSIPSLNTEAFF.

The chain combines TRBV29-1 with TRBJ2-5, with 10 bases aligning to TRBD2. Germline V gives CDR1 SQVTM, CDR2 ANQGSEA. The CDR3 totals 13 residues. The V gene end was trimmed by 7 bases and the J gene end by 5 bases; junction bases not matched to a gene: 7. CDR3 sequence reads: CSARAGGRETQYF. The CDR3 DNA reads TGCAGCGCCCGAGCGGGGGGGCGGGAGACCCAGTACTTC.

The chain combines TRBV6-1 with TRBJ2-5; D is ambiguous. The CDR3 is made up of 12 amino acids. CDR1 MNHNS and CDR2 SASEGT come from the germline V gene. The V end lost 2 bases, the J end lost 5 bases, and 6 bases lay between the germline ends. CDR3 sequence: CASSEWAETQYF. CDR3 DNA sequence: TGTGCCAGCAGTGAATGGGCCGAGACCCAGTACTTC.

V is TRBV27 and J is TRBJ2-3, with 8 positions matching TRBD2. Germline lookup yields CDR1 MNHEY and CDR2 SMNVEV (reference sequence). V was pared by 5 bases and J by 4 bases, with 8 bases of the junction left unmatched. This CDR3 is built from 15 residues. CDR3 sequence reads: CASSLAGGGPDTQYF. CDR3 DNA: TGTGCCAGCAGTCTCGCGGGAGGAGGTCCAGATACGCAGTATTTT.

The gene calls are TRBV7-9 and TRBJ2-1; D might be TRBD2 (5 bases). The CDR3 is made up of 14 amino acids. From germline, CDR1 is SEHNR and CDR2 FQNEAQ (reference sequence). Trimming took 5 bases from V and 2 from J, leaving 10 bases between them. The CDR3, as DNA: TGTGCCAGCAGCCTGGCGGGCCCCTACAATGAGCAGTTCTTC. It encodes CASSLAGPYNEQFF.

The chain has TRBV19 and TRBJ1-5, with 7 bases that match TRBD1. The junction had 3 bases not matched to a gene; V was cut back by 4 bases and J by 0 bases. In germline, CDR1 is LNHDA, CDR2 SQIVND (reference sequence). The CDR3 is 15 amino acids. The CDR3, as DNA: TGTGCCAGTAGTAGAGGGACAGCTAGCAATCAGCCCCAGCATTTT. Its protein is CASSRGTASNQPQHF.

This chain connects TRBV5-4 to TRBJ2-6, with D hard to call. This CDR3 contains 17 residues. Germline CDR1 is SGHNT and CDR2 is YYREEE (reference sequence). V dropped 4 bases and J dropped 0 bases, with 14 bases sitting between them. In DNA form, the CDR3 reads TGTGCCAGCAGCCCCTCGGGCGCCAACTCTGGGGCCAACGTCCTGACTTTC. Translation gives CASSPSGANSGANVLTF.

The rearrangement links TRBV10-3 to TRBJ2-2; 8 positions agree with TRBD1. Germline V lookup: CDR1 ENHRY, CDR2 SYGVKD. The junction had 4 bases not matched to a gene; V was cut back by 6 bases and J by 4 bases. This CDR3 is 14 amino acids long. CDR3: CAIRTGVATGELFF. The DNA of the CDR3 is TGTGCCATCAGGACAGGGGTGGCCACCGGGGAGCTGTTTTTT.

The genes are TRBV27 and TRBJ2-1, with 11 bases aligning to TRBD2. Trimming removed 5 bases from V and 1 base from J; junction bases left unmatched: 4. The CDR3 length is 16 residues. CDR1 MNHEY and CDR2 SMNVEV come from the germline V gene (reference sequence). This CDR3 reads CASSLGTSGSYNEQFF. In DNA form, the CDR3 reads TGTGCCAGCAGTCTAGGGACTAGCGGTTCCTACAATGAGCAGTTCTTC.